Detailed here is one T cell receptor (beta chain). The antigen is unknown. The assay was immunoSEQ multiplex PCR, and TCRdb's table has in-frame clones only and misses some. The sample has under 300,000 clones; 90% are singletons. Germline V gene sequence: CDR1 SGHTA, CDR2 FQGNSA. J was trimmed by 8 bases and V by 5 bases; bases with no gene match: 23. The CDR3 is 19 residues long. This specimen comes from a study of cytomegalovirus exposure and HLA in healthy donors. Study in general: The same platform was used for the 120 or so validation repertoires as for the 600 to 700 first-cohort repertoires, as reported in a later analysis.

Study-wide points: According to a later analysis, TCR clusters from the first cohort tended to co-occur in the 120 or so validation repertoires. Many donors shared some public TCRs, even though most TCR sequences were rare. A classifier reportedly called cytomegalovirus status with high sensitivity and specificity.

Source material: PBMCs. The chain couples TRBV7-2 to TRBJ2-3; TRBD2 agrees at 9 bases. This receptor was taken from a woman aged 18-35 years in good health and CMV-seronegative. The CDR3 protein is CASSPRALSGGPGRGTQYF. CDR3 in DNA: TGTGCCAGCAGCCCTCGAGCCCTCAGCGGGGGGCCGGGGCGCGGTACGCAGTATTTT.